This TCR beta chain was observed in a study of blood T cells in healthy people across ages. Study details: Template switching recovered approximately one barcoded beta molecule for every two T cells.

This clonotype came up many times. Antigen specificity is unknown. The length of the CDR3 is 12 residues. The V end lost 2 bases, the J end lost 8 bases, and 9 bases lay between the germline ends. Study results and caveats: Diversity was higher, and naive CD4+ cells more numerous, in long-lived donors than in aged donors.

It was with a sample-barcoded 5' primer and a J-beta primer mix that a second PCR of about 7 to 12 cycles was run. A template-switch adaptor containing 12 random nucleotides labeled each cDNA molecule. Each CDR3 protein gets one entry after TCRdb re-called the 5' RACE reads with MiXCR. The sample contains roughly 1,300,000 distinct CDR3 sequences, around 55% of which appear only once. This chain uses TRBV12-3 or TRBV12-4 with TRBJ1-2; TRBD1 might be the D (5 bases). The sequence came from a man aged 18 to 29 in good health. Input material: blood. CDR3 loop: CASSLQGEGYTF. In DNA, the CDR3 is TGTGCCAGCAGTTTACAGGGCGAGGGCTACACCTTC.